This T cell receptor beta chain was obtained from a study of T cells in Graves' hyperthyroidism and ophthalmopathy. Researchers amplified the TCR beta CDR3 regions from RNA transcripts. During a first-round RT-PCR of the TCR CDR3, the HTBI primer set was used. TCRdb recomputed calls from the multiplex PCR reads with MiXCR, one row per CDR3 protein. The data hold roughly 550,000 distinct CDR3 sequences, with about 16% observed a single time. This clonotype was recorded at least ten times. The V end lost 4 bases, the J end lost 9 bases, and 10 bases lay between the germline ends. CDR3 length: 12 residues. CDR1 and CDR2 from the germline V gene are SEHNR and FQNEAQ (reference sequence).

This chain links TRBV7-9 with TRBJ2-1, with D perhaps given as TRBD1 or TRBD2 (5 bases each). The sequenced sample was blood. This receptor was taken from a woman younger than 45 with Graves' ophthalmopathy. The chain's CDR3 is CASSSGSAEQFF. In DNA form, the CDR3 reads TGTGCCAGCAGCTCAGGGAGTGCTGAGCAGTTCTTC. Filled out from reference TRBV7-9 and TRBJ2-1, the complete variable domain reads DTGVSQNPRHKITKRGQNVTFRCDPISEHNRLYWYRQTLGQGPEFLTYFQNEAQLEKSRLLSDRFSAERPKGSFSTLEIQRTEQGDSAMYLCASSSGSAEQFFGPGTRLTVL.